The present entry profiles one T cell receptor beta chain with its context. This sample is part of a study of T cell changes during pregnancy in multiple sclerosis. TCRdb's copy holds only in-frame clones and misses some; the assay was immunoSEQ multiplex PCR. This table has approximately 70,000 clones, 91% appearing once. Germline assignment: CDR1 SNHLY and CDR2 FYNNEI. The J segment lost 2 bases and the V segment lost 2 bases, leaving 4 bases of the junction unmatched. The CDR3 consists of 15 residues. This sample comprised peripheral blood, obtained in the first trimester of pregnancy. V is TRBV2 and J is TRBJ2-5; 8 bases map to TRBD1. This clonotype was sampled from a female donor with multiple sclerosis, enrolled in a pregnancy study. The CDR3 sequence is CASSEQGAVQETQYF. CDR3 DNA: TGTGCCAGCAGTGAACAGGGGGCGGTACAAGAGACCCAGTACTTC.